This T cell receptor (beta chain) stems from a study of blood T cell repertoires in COVID-19. Generated by immunoSEQ multiplex PCR, the TCRdb table keeps only in-frame clones and is missing some. The sample records roughly 150,000 clones, around 80% being singletons. Germline V gene sequence: CDR1 MNHNY, CDR2 SVGAGI (reference sequence). This CDR3 is 14 amino acids long. The ends were cut back, 6 bases at V and 3 bases at J, with 15 bases in the middle. Sequencing was performed on peripheral blood. V usage is TRBV6-6 and J usage is TRBJ2-7, with a possible D match to TRBD1 (6 bases). The receptor was isolated from a man in his 60s with acute or convalescent COVID-19. The CDR3 spells CASSFHGGIYEQYF. The CDR3 DNA reads as TGTGCCAGCAGCTTCCATGGGGGCATCTACGAGCAGTACTTC.